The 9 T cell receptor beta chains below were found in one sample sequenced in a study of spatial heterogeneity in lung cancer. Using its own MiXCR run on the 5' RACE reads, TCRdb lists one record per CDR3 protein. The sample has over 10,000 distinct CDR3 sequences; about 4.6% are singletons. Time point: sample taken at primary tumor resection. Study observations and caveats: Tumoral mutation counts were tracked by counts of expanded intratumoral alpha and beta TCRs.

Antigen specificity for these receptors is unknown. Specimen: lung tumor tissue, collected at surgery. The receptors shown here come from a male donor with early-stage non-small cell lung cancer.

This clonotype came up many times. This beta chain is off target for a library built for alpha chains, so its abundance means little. CDR3 sequence (DNA): TGTGCCAGCAGCCAAGAAAACAGGGCTTGGGACGGGGAGCTGTTTTTT. It translates to CASSQENRAWDGELFF. The chain combines TRBV3-2 with TRBJ2-2; the table's D call, TRBD1, was not checked against the DNA. TRBV3-2 is an annotated pseudogene. This CDR3 is built from 16 residues.

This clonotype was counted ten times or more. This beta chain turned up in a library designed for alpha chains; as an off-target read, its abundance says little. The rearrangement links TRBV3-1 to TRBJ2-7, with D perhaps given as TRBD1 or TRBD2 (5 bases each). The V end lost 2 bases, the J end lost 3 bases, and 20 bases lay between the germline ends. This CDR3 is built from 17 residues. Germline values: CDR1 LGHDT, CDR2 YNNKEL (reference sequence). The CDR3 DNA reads TGTGCCAGCAGCCAACTGTCGGGGCTAACTCCCTACTACGAGCAGTACTTC. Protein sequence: CASSQLSGLTPYYEQYF.

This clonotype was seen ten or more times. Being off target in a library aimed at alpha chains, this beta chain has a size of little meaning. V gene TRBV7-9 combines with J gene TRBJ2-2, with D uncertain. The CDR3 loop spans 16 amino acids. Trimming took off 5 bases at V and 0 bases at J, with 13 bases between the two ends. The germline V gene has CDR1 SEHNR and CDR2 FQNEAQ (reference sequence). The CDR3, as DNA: TGTGCCAGCAGCCCCCGGACGCGCCCGAACACCGGGGAGCTGTTTTTT. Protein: CASSPRTRPNTGELFF.

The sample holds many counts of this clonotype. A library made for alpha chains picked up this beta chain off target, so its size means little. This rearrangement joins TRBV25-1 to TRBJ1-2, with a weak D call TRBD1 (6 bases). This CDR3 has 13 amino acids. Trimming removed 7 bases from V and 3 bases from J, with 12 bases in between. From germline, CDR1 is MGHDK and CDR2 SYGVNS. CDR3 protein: CASTRPGDYGYTF. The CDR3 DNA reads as TGTGCCAGCACCCGCCCAGGGGACTATGGCTACACCTTC.

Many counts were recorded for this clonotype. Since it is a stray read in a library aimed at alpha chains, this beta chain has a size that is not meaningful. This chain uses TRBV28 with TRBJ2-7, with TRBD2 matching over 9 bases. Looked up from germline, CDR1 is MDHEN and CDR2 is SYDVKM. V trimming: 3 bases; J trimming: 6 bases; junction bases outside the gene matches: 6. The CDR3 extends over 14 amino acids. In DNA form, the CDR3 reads TGTGCCAGCAGTTTTTTAGCGGGGGTGGGCGAGCAGTACTTC. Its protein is CASSFLAGVGEQYF. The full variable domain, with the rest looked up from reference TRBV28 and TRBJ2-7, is DVKVTQSSRYLVKRTGEKVFLECVQDMDHENMFWYRQDPGLGLRLIYFSYDVKMKEKGDIPEGYSVSREKKERFSLILESASTNQTSMYLCASSFLAGVGEQYFGPGTRLTVT.

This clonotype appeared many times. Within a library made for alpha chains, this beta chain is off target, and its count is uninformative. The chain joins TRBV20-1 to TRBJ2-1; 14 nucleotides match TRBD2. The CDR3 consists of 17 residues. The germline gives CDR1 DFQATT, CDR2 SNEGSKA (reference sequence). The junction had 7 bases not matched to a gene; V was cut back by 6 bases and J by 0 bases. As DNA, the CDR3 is TGCAGTGCCCTGGGACTAGCGGGGGTGAGCTCCTACAATGAGCAGTTCTTC. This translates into CSALGLAGVSSYNEQFF.

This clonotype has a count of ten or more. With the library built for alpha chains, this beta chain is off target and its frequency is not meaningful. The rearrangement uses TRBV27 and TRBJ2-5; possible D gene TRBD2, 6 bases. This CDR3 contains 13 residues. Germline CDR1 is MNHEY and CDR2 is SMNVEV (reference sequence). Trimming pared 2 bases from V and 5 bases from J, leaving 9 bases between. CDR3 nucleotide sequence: TGTGCCAGCAGTTTAGGGAGGCGGGAGACCCAGTACTTC. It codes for CASSLGRRETQYF.

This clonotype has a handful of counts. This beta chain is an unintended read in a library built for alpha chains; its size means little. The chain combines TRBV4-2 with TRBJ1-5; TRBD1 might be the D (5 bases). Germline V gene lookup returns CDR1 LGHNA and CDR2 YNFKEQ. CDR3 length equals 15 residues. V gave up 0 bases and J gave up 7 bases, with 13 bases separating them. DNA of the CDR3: TGTGCCAGCAGCCAAGATGCGGGGCTTGGACAGCCCCAGCATTTT. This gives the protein CASSQDAGLGQPQHF.

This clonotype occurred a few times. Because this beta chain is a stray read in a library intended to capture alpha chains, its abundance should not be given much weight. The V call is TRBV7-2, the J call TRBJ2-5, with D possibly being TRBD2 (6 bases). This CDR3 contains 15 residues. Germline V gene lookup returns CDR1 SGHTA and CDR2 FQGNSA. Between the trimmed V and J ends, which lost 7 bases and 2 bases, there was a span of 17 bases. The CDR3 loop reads CASKGTSSIQETQYF. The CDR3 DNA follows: TGTGCCAGCAAAGGGACTTCCTCAATTCAAGAGACCCAGTACTTC.